The sample holds a few counts of the clone carrying this T cell receptor beta chain. Its specificity is not known. The data are from a study of T cell responses to AZD1222 COVID-19 vaccine. Whole-study results and caveats: Clonal diversity may have been underestimated, and the donors were mostly white British, with more females than males.

V shed 5 bases and J shed 0 bases, with 7 bases lying between them. CDR1 and CDR2 from the germline V gene are SEHNR and FQNEAQ (reference sequence). The CDR3 contains 13 residues. TCRdb's copy holds only in-frame clones and misses some; the assay was immunoSEQ multiplex PCR. Of some 150,000 clones in the sample, less than 90% were seen once. V usage is TRBV7-9 and J usage is TRBJ1-1; D not resolved. The receptor was derived from an adult in good health. The sample was peripheral blood, taken on day 0 of MenACWY control vaccination. CDR3 amino acids: CASSVSLNTEAFF. The CDR3 region has the DNA TGTGCCAGCAGCGTCAGTTTGAACACTGAAGCTTTCTTT.